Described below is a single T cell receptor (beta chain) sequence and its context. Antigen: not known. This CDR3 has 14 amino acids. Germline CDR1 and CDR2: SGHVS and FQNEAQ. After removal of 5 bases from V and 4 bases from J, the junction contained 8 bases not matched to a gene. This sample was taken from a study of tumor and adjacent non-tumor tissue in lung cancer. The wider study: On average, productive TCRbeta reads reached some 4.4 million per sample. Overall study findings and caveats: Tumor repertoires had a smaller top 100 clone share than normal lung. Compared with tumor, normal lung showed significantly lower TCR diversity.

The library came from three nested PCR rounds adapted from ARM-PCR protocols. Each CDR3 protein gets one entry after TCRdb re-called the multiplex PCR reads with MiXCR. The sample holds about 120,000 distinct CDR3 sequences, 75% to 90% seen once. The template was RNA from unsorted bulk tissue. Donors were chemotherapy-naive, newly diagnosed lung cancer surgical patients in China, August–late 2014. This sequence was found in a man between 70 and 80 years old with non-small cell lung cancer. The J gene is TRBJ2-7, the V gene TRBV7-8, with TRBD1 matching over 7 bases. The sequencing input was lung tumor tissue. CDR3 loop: CASSQTGELYEQYF. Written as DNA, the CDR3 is TGTGCCAGCAGCCAAACAGGGGAGCTTTACGAGCAGTACTTC.